Below are 15 T cell receptor beta chains sequenced from a single sample in a study of vaccination and CD4 T cells after COVID-19. Cultured CD4+ T-cell DNA underwent Oncomine TCR Beta short-read sequencing. TCRdb called the PCR reads again in MiXCR, with one record for every CDR3 protein. In the table there are 6,500 to 10,000 distinct CDR3 sequences, roughly 40% of which are singletons. Their target antigens are unknown. Treatment meaning: approximately nine-day PBMC culture with coronavirus spike peptide pools or control peptides (ViraFEST assay). According to the study, CD4+ T cells from the unexposed donor were gathered ahead of the COVID-19 pandemic (2011-2018). Sequenced material: CD4+ T cells from blood, cultured in vitro. The receptors were sampled from a human donor in good health.

This clonotype was recorded a few times. This chain joins TRBV6-4 and TRBJ2-2; 9 bases fit TRBD2. Germline V CDR1 and CDR2: MRHNA, SNTAGT. This CDR3 comprises 14 residues. V shed 8 bases, J shed 2 bases, and the junction held 3 bases outside the gene matches. The CDR3 nucleotides are TGTGCCAGCTCCCTAGCGGGAAACACCGGGGAGCTGTTTTTT. It codes for CASSLAGNTGELFF.

In this sample, this clonotype turned up a few times. The rearrangement links TRBV4-1 to TRBJ1-1, with D uncertain. The germline V gene has CDR1 MGHRA and CDR2 YSYEKL. The CDR3 has 13 amino acids. V shed 0 bases and J shed 5 bases, with 7 bases lying between them. CDR3 loop: CASSQDPGTEAFF. CDR3 coding DNA: TGCGCCAGCAGCCAAGATCCGGGGACTGAAGCTTTCTTT.

This chain uses TRBV7-8 with TRBJ1-6; D unclear. Trimming took off 3 bases at V and 8 bases at J, with 14 bases between the two ends. The germline V gene encodes CDR1 SGHVS and CDR2 FQNEAQ. The CDR3 runs to 15 residues. CDR3 bases: TGTGCCAGCAGCTTTCGGTGGGAACGGGATTCACCCCTCCACTTT. This gives the protein CASSFRWERDSPLHF.

This chain links TRBV7-2 with TRBJ1-2; 10 bases fit TRBD1. The CDR3 runs 15 residues. The trim removed 5 bases at V and 8 bases at J, leaving 11 bases unmatched. Germline V gene lookup returns CDR1 SGHTA and CDR2 FQGNSA. For the CDR3, the DNA is TGTGCCAGCAGCACTCCGACAGGGGGCGCCGACGGCTACACCTTC. This codes for CASSTPTGGADGYTF.

The table lists this clonotype with a few counts. This chain links TRBV12-3 or TRBV12-4 with TRBJ1-5; a weak D match, TRBD1 (5 bases). The CDR3 is 16 amino acids. Deletions cut 0 bases from V and 1 base from J, with 10 bases between. The CDR3 coding sequence is TGTGCCAGCAGTTTAGCGCCAGGGATCAGCAATCAGCCCCAGCATTTT. This codes for CASSLAPGISNQPQHF.

The chain is built from TRBV10-3 and TRBJ2-7; D not resolved. Germline V gives CDR1 ENHRY, CDR2 SYGVKD. The CDR3 runs 13 residues. The V end lost 7 bases, the J end lost 7 bases, and 17 bases lay between the germline ends. The CDR3, as DNA: TGTGCCATCAAGGACGCCTTGCCCGCTGAGCAGTACTTC. Encoded protein: CAIKDALPAEQYF.

The chain carries TRBV7-9 and TRBJ2-1; the D is unclear. This CDR3 is built from 16 residues. V lost 6 bases and J 0 bases, leaving 15 bases between the germline ends. Germline CDR1 and CDR2: SEHNR and FQNEAQ (reference sequence). The CDR3 here is CASRRGGESSYNEQFF. The CDR3 bases are TGTGCCAGCAGACGAGGCGGCGAGAGCTCCTACAATGAGCAGTTCTTC.

This clonotype has only a few counts. This chain uses TRBV6-1 with TRBJ2-5; the D gene is possibly TRBD2 (7 bases). Trimming took off 7 bases at V and 4 bases at J, with 16 bases between the two ends. CDR3 length: 14 amino acids. Per germline, CDR1 MNHNS and CDR2 SASEGT. The CDR3 spells CASTKRGGGETQYF. The DNA for the CDR3 is TGTGCCAGCACGAAGAGGGGGGGGGGAGAGACCCAGTACTTC.

The sample holds a few counts of this clonotype. V usage is TRBV12-3 or TRBV12-4 and J usage is TRBJ2-5; the match to TRBD1 covers 8 bases. Germline trimming cut 6 bases from V and 4 bases from J; bases unmatched to any gene: 4. The CDR3 consists of 13 residues. The DNA for the CDR3 is TGTGCCAGCAGCCCCGACAGGGGAGAGACCCAGTACTTC. Protein sequence: CASSPDRGETQYF.

Within the sample, this clonotype is medium-sized. The chain couples TRBV7-2 to TRBJ1-2; possibly TRBD1 for D (6 bases). The germline V and J ends were trimmed by 4 bases and 6 bases, with 18 bases remaining between them. The CDR3 has 15 amino acids. Germline V lookup: CDR1 SGHTA, CDR2 FQGNSA. The CDR3 is CASSSRPQTGHGYTF. CDR3 DNA: TGTGCCAGCAGCTCCCGGCCCCAGACAGGACATGGCTACACCTTC.

This clonotype was counted only a few times. The V call is TRBV6-5, the J call TRBJ2-3, with D possibly TRBD2 on 6 matching bases. Germline CDR1 and CDR2: MNHEY and SVGAGI. V dropped 4 bases and J dropped 5 bases, with 7 bases sitting between them. CDR3 length: 12 residues. The CDR3 bases are TGTGCCAGCAGTTTCGGGGGAGATACGCAGTATTTT. It is translated as CASSFGGDTQYF.

The V call is TRBV5-1, the J call TRBJ2-5, with no clear D. Germline loops: CDR1 SGHRS, CDR2 YFSETQ. The length of the CDR3 is 12 residues. V was trimmed by 0 bases and J by 5 bases, leaving 5 bases between them. The CDR3 is CASSLEFETQYF. CDR3 in DNA: TGCGCCAGCAGCTTGGAATTCGAGACCCAGTACTTC.

With respect to this clonotype: At one boundary the junction diverges from the germline segment, which might be a read error. The rearrangement links TRBV7-9 to TRBJ2-5, with 12 bases lining up with TRBD2. Per the germline V gene, CDR1 is SEHNR and CDR2 is FQNEAQ (reference sequence). The CDR3 loop spans 14 amino acids. The CDR3 here is CASSLAGGQETQYF. DNA for the CDR3: TGTGCCAGCAGCCTAGCGGGGGGGCAGGAGACCCAGTACTTC.

The rearrangement uses TRBV7-2 and TRBJ1-4; D unresolved. Germline V gives CDR1 SGHTA, CDR2 FQGNSA. With 1 base removed from V and 7 bases from J, the gap between germline ends came to 10 bases. CDR3 length equals 14 residues. The CDR3 DNA sequence: TGTGCCAGCAGCTTAGGGGGAGGGAGTGAAAAACTGTTTTTT. This encodes CASSLGGGSEKLFF.

The chain has TRBV5-1 and TRBJ2-1; 15 bases line up with TRBD2. CDR1 is SGHRS, CDR2 YFSETQ, per germline. The V gene end was trimmed by 2 bases and the J gene end by 5 bases; junction bases not matched to a gene: 2. This CDR3 region has 16 residues. The CDR3 loop reads CASSFGTSGGHNEQFF. The CDR3 nucleotides read TGCGCCAGCAGCTTCGGGACTAGCGGGGGGCACAATGAGCAGTTCTTC.